The T cell receptor (beta chain) described here comes from a study of cytomegalovirus exposure and HLA in healthy donors. Overall study context: HLA-typed donors were the source of about 85 million unique TCRs held in an early data release. Findings and limits, study-wide: Later analysis identified about 15,000 TCR beta sequences associated with HLA alleles, using a false discovery rate threshold of 0.05. Later analysis associated a missense DCLRE1C variant with TCR beta V- and J-gene trimming. For most TCR beta V segments, an earlier analysis put the productive rate at about 90% or about 30% of the time.

PCR amplification relied on 60 Vbeta primers (plus 13 Jbeta primers). Data came from immunoSEQ multiplex PCR; TCRdb stores just in-frame clones and leaves some out. The sample consists of 200,000 to 250,000 clones, approximately 81% of them appearing once. This clone came up a few times. Its antigen is undetermined. The CDR3 spans 14 residues. V dropped 1 base and J dropped 6 bases, with 11 bases sitting between them. Per the germline V gene, CDR1 is SGHRS and CDR2 is YFSETQ. The TCR was taken from a woman aged 55-69 years in good health and CMV-seropositive. The chain joins TRBV5-1 to TRBJ2-1; D may be TRBD2 (5 bases). Sequencing was done on a sample of PBMCs. The CDR3 DNA sequence: TGCGCCAGCAGCTTGACCCTAGCTATCAATGAGCAGTTCTTC. Encoded protein: CASSLTLAINEQFF.